One sample yielded the 21 T cell receptor beta chains listed below, sequenced in a study of shared clonotypes between healthy human individuals. Using immunoSEQ multiplex PCR, the repertoire was profiled, and TCRdb retains in-frame clones only, with some absent. The table shows approximately 1,000,000 clones, with 75% to 80% occurring only once. The sample consisted of memory CD4+ T cells from PBMCs. Subset denoted: CD45RA-negative fraction. The receptor set was obtained from a man aged 18 to 29 in good health. Some clones in this sample may be carry-over from other donors' samples.

The chain recombines TRBV4-2 with TRBJ1-5; 9 bases map to TRBD1. The CDR3 is made up of 15 amino acids. Germline CDR1 and CDR2: LGHNA and YNFKEQ. Unmatched junction bases numbered 8, after V lost 5 bases and J lost 6 bases. This chain's CDR3 is CASSSPGQGGQPQHF. The CDR3 DNA reads TGTGCCAGCAGCTCTCCGGGACAGGGAGGTCAGCCCCAGCATTTT.

The gene calls are TRBV2 and TRBJ2-7; tentative D call: TRBD2 (7 bases). V was clipped by 4 bases and J by 4 bases, with 17 bases between them. The CDR3 is made up of 15 amino acids. Germline CDR1 is SNHLY and CDR2 is FYNNEI. CDR3 sequence: CASSGGPGRSYEQYF. The CDR3 DNA reads TGTGCCAGCAGTGGGGGGCCCGGGAGGTCTTACGAGCAGTACTTC.

The chain combines TRBV28 with TRBJ1-2; D is unclear. V lost 7 bases to trimming and J lost 4 bases, with 16 bases between them. The CDR3 length is 14 residues. Per germline, CDR1 MDHEN and CDR2 SYDVKM. This chain's CDR3 is CASIAESRSYGYTF. As DNA, the CDR3 is TGTGCCAGCATCGCAGAATCCCGCAGCTATGGCTACACCTTC.

Points on this clone: Additional DNA sequences in this sample encode the identical CDR3. This rearrangement joins TRBV18 to TRBJ2-5; D is unclear. Deletions cut 3 bases from V and 5 bases from J, with 7 bases between. Per the germline V gene, CDR1 is KGHSH and CDR2 is LQKENI. The CDR3 is 12 amino acids. Here the CDR3 reads CASSPQGETQYF. CDR3 coding DNA: TGTGCCAGCTCACCCCAAGGCGAGACCCAGTACTTC.

The chain combines TRBV5-1 with TRBJ2-5, with TRBD1 identical over 9 bases. The V gene's germline CDR1 is SGHRS and CDR2 YFSETQ. The CDR3 loop spans 13 amino acids. With V trimmed by 3 bases and J by 7 bases, 4 bases remained unmatched. DNA of the CDR3: TGCGCCAGCAGCTCGGACAGGGGAGGGACCCAGTACTTC. Protein: CASSSDRGGTQYF.

Concerning this clone itself: A junction boundary mismatches the germline segment, possibly from a read error. The gene calls are TRBV30 and TRBJ2-3; the D gene is possibly TRBD1 (6 bases). There are 13 residues in the CDR3. Germline V gene lookup returns CDR1 GTSNPN and CDR2 SVGIG (reference sequence). The CDR3 region is CAWSANTVGTRDF. The CDR3 DNA is TGTGCCTGGAGTGCAAATACGGTCGGGACAAGGGATTTT.

This clone has at least ten counts. V and J are TRBV5-6 and TRBJ1-1, with D possibly matching TRBD1 (5 bases). V lost 4 bases to trimming and J lost 5 bases, with 15 bases between them. The CDR3 totals 14 residues. Germline-derived CDR1 and CDR2 are SGHDT and YYEEEE. The CDR3 DNA is TGTGCCAGCAGCCCTCGAGGGGCTTGGACTGAAGCTTTCTTT. This translates into CASSPRGAWTEAFF.

The V gene is TRBV4-2, the J gene TRBJ1-2; TRBD1 aligns across 8 bases. J was trimmed by 4 bases and V by 4 bases; bases with no gene match: 17. CDR1 is LGHNA and CDR2 is YNFKEQ in the germline V gene. The CDR3 has 18 residues. In nucleotides, the CDR3 is TGTGCCAGCAGCCTGGCGCCCCTGGACAGGGTCGGATCCTATGGCTACACCTTC. This sequence encodes CASSLAPLDRVGSYGYTF.

This chain uses TRBV18 with TRBJ1-3; D gene ambiguous. The CDR3 loop spans 15 amino acids. V was pared by 2 bases and J by 0 bases, with 8 bases between. CDR1 is KGHSH and CDR2 is LQKENI in the germline V gene. The CDR3 protein is CASSPEGGSGNTIYF. Here the CDR3 DNA reads TGTGCCAGCTCACCAGAGGGAGGCTCTGGAAACACCATATATTTT.

The V call is TRBV28, the J call TRBJ2-5; no clear D. Germline CDR1 and CDR2: MDHEN and SYDVKM. The V and J ends lost 5 bases and 5 bases respectively, with 12 bases between them. The CDR3 has 13 residues. The CDR3, as DNA: TGTGCCAGCAGTGACAACCTAGGGGAGACCCAGTACTTC. This sequence encodes CASSDNLGETQYF.

The chain is built from TRBV11-2 and TRBJ2-1, with 8 bases fitting TRBD2. CDR3 size: 14 residues. V was clipped by 3 bases and J by 9 bases; unmatched bases: 7. CDR1 and CDR2 from the germline V gene are SGHAT and FQNNGV. CDR3 amino acids: CASSFQREISEQFF. DNA of the CDR3: TGTGCCAGCAGCTTCCAGCGGGAGATAAGTGAGCAGTTCTTC.

This chain connects TRBV2 to TRBJ2-1, with TRBD1 as a possible D gene (6 bases). Germline CDR1 SNHLY, CDR2 FYNNEI. CDR3 length: 15 amino acids. V lost 6 bases to trimming and J lost 1 base, with 13 bases between them. CDR3 nucleotide sequence: TGTGCCAGCAGAGGCTTCGGACAGTCCTACAATGAGCAGTTCTTC. Translating it yields CASRGFGQSYNEQFF.

The chain has TRBV7-2 and TRBJ2-7; D not certain. The V gene lost 5 bases and the J gene lost 3 bases, with 14 bases spanning the gap. There are 14 residues in the CDR3. Germline values: CDR1 SGHTA, CDR2 FQGNSA. The DNA for the CDR3 is TGTGCCAGCAGCCCCGGTTGGGCACGCTACGAGCAGTACTTC. It encodes CASSPGWARYEQYF.

V gene TRBV5-1 combines with J gene TRBJ2-1; perhaps TRBD2 as D (5 bases). The CDR3 loop spans 13 amino acids. Germline CDR1 is SGHRS and CDR2 is YFSETQ. V lost 0 bases and J 8 bases, leaving 9 bases between the germline ends. CDR3 bases: TGCGCCAGCAGCTTGGATACCGGGGATGAGCAGTTCTTC. It translates to CASSLDTGDEQFF.

This clone was detected once. J is TRBJ1-4 and V is TRBV7-9; D uncertain. CDR1 is SEHNR and CDR2 is FQNEAQ in the germline V gene (reference sequence). Between the trimmed V and J ends, which lost 5 bases and 4 bases, there was a span of 11 bases. This CDR3 is built from 14 residues. The DNA of the CDR3 is TGTGCCAGCAGCCCCGGAGGGTTTAATGAAAAACTGTTTTTT. Translating it yields CASSPGGFNEKLFF.

The gene calls are TRBV11-1 and TRBJ2-2; perhaps TRBD1 as D (6 bases). The CDR3 loop spans 13 amino acids. The germline V and J ends were trimmed by 4 bases and 7 bases, with 10 bases remaining between them. CDR1 SGHAT and CDR2 FQDESV come from the germline V gene (reference sequence). CDR3 in amino acids: CASSSGQLGELFF. CDR3 coding DNA: TGTGCCAGCAGCTCCGGACAGCTCGGGGAGCTGTTTTTT.

The V gene is TRBV7-2, the J gene TRBJ2-2; 11 positions agree with TRBD2. Germline V gene data show CDR1 as SGHTA and CDR2 as FQGNSA. The CDR3 extends over 16 amino acids. V dropped 2 bases and J dropped 4; count of bases not matched to a gene: 3. Here the CDR3 DNA reads TGTGCCAGCAGCTTAATGGGGACTAGCGGCACCGGGGAGCTGTTTTTT. Encoded protein: CASSLMGTSGTGELFF.

This clone appeared once. The chain has TRBV7-2 and TRBJ2-7, with 9 bases aligning to TRBD1. With V trimmed by 1 base and J by 2 bases, 3 bases remained unmatched. The CDR3 spans 15 residues. Germline V gene sequence: CDR1 SGHTA, CDR2 FQGNSA. Here the CDR3 reads CASSLVGTGPYEQYF. DNA of the CDR3: TGTGCCAGCAGCTTAGTTGGGACAGGGCCCTACGAGCAGTACTTC.

V usage is TRBV29-1 and J usage is TRBJ2-3; 11 bases match TRBD2. This CDR3 region has 16 residues. The germline gives CDR1 SQVTM, CDR2 ANQGSEA. The ends lost 0 bases at V and 5 bases at J; junction bases unmatched: 7. This CDR3 reads CSVEDAASGRLDTQYF. In DNA form, the CDR3 reads TGCAGCGTTGAAGATGCGGCTAGCGGGAGGCTAGATACGCAGTATTTT.

The chain joins TRBV2 to TRBJ1-4; TRBD1 agrees at 11 bases. The CDR3 is 15 residues long. V shed 7 bases and J 8 bases; nucleotides not matched to a gene: 9. Germline assignment: CDR1 SNHLY and CDR2 FYNNEI. Here the CDR3 DNA reads TGTGCCAGCAACAACCGGGACAGGGGGGGAGAAAAACTGTTTTTT. Amino acid sequence: CASNNRDRGGEKLFF.

The rearrangement uses TRBV5-1 and TRBJ2-2; D is possibly TRBD1 or TRBD2 (5 bases each). The CDR3 runs 16 residues. V lost 4 bases to trimming and J lost 0 bases, with 13 bases between them. Germline assignment: CDR1 SGHRS and CDR2 YFSETQ. The CDR3 nucleotides are TGCGCCAGCAGCGGCCGGGACCCACCGAACACCGGGGAGCTGTTTTTT. Protein product: CASSGRDPPNTGELFF.